Listed here are 6 T cell receptor beta chains from one sample, sequenced in a study of blood T cell repertoires in COVID-19. The data were produced by immunoSEQ multiplex PCR, yet TCRdb's version contains in-frame clones alone and is incomplete. The sample lists under 50,000 clones, approximately 84% seen once, with approximately 4.5% in the top ten. The sample consisted of peripheral blood. Receptors were obtained from a man between 45 and 60 years old with active COVID-19.

As to this clone: One junction end does not reproduce the germline sequence, and a read error may be involved. The chain uses TRBV18 and TRBJ1-3; the D gene is possibly TRBD1 (6 bases). This CDR3 has 17 amino acids. Germline lookup yields CDR1 KGHSH and CDR2 LQKENI. CDR3 sequence: CATSPVMGALSGNTIYF. CDR3 nucleotide sequence: TGTGCCACCTCACCAGTGATGGGGGCCCTCTCTGGAAACACCATATATTTT.

This chain connects TRBV7-7 to TRBJ2-5; perhaps TRBD2 as D (5 bases). The CDR3 has 14 amino acids. Trimming removed 1 base at V and 4 bases at J, with 10 bases between. The germline CDR1 and CDR2 sequences are SSHAT and FNYEAQ (reference sequence). CDR3 in amino acids: CASSLELGRETQYF. The DNA of the CDR3 is TGTGCCAGCAGCTTAGAGTTGGGGAGAGAGACCCAGTACTTC.

The chain combines TRBV28 with TRBJ2-2; no firm D call. The CDR3 runs to 17 residues. Germline values: CDR1 MDHEN, CDR2 SYDVKM. V lost 6 bases and J lost 6, with 23 bases in between. Here the CDR3 reads CASRPPLGKVLSGELFF. The CDR3 coding sequence is TGTGCCAGCAGGCCTCCGCTAGGAAAGGTTTTGTCCGGGGAGCTGTTTTTT.

The V and J genes are TRBV5-6 and TRBJ1-1; a possible D gene is TRBD1 (5 bases). Per germline, CDR1 SGHDT and CDR2 YYEEEE. This CDR3 spans 16 amino acids. The V end was cut by 2 bases, the J end by 0 bases, with 14 bases between. The CDR3 protein is CASSLGHRSLNTEAFF. CDR3 nucleotide sequence: TGTGCCAGCAGCTTAGGGCACAGGTCGTTGAACACTGAAGCTTTCTTT.

Worth noting for this clone: Other DNA sequences of this sample code for an identical CDR3. The CDR3 spells CASSYGSSYNEQFF. The DNA for the CDR3 is TGTGCCAGCAGTTATGGCAGCTCCTACAATGAGCAGTTCTTC. The genes are TRBV6-2 or TRBV6-3 and TRBJ2-1; D uncertain. Germline CDR1 and CDR2: MNHEY and SVGEGT. Trimming removed 3 bases at V and 0 bases at J, with 6 bases between. This CDR3 region has 14 residues.

This clone is a singleton in its sample. The chain uses TRBV5-4 and TRBJ2-2; 8 positions match TRBD1. The V segment lost 3 bases and the J segment 6 bases; nucleotides outside the gene matches: 10. CDR1 and CDR2 (germline): SGHNT, YYREEE (reference sequence). The CDR3 extends over 16 amino acids. In DNA form, the CDR3 reads TGTGCCAGCAGCTCAGGACAGGGCGTGAGCTCCGGGGAGCTGTTTTTT. Translation gives CASSSGQGVSSGELFF.